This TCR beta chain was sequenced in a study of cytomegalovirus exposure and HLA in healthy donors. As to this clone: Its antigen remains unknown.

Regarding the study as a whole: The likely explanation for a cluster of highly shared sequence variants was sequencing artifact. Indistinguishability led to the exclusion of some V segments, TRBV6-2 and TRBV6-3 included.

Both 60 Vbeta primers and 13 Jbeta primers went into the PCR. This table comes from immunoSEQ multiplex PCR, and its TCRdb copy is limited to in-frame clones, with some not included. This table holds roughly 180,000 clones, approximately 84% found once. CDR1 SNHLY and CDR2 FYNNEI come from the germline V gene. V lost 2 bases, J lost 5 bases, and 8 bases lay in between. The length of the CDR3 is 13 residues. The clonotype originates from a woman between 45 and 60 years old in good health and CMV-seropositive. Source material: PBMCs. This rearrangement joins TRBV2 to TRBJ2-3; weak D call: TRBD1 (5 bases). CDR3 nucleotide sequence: TGTGCCAGCAGTGAAATCAGGGAAGATACGCAGTATTTT. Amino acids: CASSEIREDTQYF.